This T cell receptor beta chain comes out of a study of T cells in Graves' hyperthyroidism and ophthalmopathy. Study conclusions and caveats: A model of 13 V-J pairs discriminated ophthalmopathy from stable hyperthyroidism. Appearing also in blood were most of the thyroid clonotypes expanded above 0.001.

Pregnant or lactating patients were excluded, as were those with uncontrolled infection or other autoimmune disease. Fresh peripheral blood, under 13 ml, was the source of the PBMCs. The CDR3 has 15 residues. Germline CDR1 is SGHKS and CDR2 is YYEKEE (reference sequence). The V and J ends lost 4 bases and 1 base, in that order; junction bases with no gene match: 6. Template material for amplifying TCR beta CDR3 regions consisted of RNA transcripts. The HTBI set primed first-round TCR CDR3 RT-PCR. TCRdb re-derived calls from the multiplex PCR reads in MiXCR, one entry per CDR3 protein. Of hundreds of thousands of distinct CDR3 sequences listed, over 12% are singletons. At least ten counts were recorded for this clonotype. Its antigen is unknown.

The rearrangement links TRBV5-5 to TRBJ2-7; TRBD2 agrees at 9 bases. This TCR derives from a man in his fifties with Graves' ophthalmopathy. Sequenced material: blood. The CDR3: CASSPRLAVSYEQYF. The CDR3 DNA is TGTGCCAGCAGCCCGCGACTAGCGGTATCCTACGAGCAGTACTTC.